This section outlines one TCR beta chain sequence together with its context. The data derive from a study of blood T cell repertoires in COVID-19. Method: immunoSEQ multiplex PCR; TCRdb's copy keeps in-frame clones and lacks some. The data show over 85,000 clones, more than 75% seen once. Sequencing used peripheral blood. The receptor comes from a woman aged 50 to 60 with acute or convalescent COVID-19.

The CDR3 DNA sequence: TGTGCCAGCAGCTTGGGGAGCGGGAGCGCGACCTACGAGCAGTACTTC. The encoded protein is CASSLGSGSATYEQYF. The chain joins TRBV5-4 to TRBJ2-7; the match to TRBD2 covers 8 bases. The CDR3 extends over 16 amino acids. Germline-derived CDR1 and CDR2 are SGHNT and YYREEE (reference sequence). With V trimmed by 0 bases and J by 2 bases, 7 bases remained unmatched.